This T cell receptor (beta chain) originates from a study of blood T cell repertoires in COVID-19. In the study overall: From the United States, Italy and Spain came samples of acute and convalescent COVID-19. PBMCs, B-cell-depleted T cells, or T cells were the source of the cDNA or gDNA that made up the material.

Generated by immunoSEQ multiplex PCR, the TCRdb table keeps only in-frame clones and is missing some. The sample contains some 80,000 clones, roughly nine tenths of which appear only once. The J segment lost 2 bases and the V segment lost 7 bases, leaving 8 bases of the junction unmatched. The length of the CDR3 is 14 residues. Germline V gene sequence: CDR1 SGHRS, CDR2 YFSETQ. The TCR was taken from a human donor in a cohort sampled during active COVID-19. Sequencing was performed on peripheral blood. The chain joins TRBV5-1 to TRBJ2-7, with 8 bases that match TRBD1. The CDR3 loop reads CASGAGQATYEQYF. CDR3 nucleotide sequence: TGCGCCAGCGGGGCGGGACAGGCTACCTACGAGCAGTACTTC.